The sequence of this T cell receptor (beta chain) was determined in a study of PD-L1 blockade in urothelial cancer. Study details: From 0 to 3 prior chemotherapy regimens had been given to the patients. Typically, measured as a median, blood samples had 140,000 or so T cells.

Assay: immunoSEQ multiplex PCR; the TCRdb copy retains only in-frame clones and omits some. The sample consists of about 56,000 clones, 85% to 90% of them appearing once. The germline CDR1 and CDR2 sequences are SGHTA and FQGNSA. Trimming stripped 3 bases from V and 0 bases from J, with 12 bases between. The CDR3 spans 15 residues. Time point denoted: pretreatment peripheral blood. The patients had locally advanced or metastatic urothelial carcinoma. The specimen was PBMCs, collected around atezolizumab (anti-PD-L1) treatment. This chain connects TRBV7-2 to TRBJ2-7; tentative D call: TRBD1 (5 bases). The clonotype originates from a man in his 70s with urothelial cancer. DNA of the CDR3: TGTGCCAGCAGCTTGATCTTGCAGGGCTCCTACGAGCAGTACTTC. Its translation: CASSLILQGSYEQYF.